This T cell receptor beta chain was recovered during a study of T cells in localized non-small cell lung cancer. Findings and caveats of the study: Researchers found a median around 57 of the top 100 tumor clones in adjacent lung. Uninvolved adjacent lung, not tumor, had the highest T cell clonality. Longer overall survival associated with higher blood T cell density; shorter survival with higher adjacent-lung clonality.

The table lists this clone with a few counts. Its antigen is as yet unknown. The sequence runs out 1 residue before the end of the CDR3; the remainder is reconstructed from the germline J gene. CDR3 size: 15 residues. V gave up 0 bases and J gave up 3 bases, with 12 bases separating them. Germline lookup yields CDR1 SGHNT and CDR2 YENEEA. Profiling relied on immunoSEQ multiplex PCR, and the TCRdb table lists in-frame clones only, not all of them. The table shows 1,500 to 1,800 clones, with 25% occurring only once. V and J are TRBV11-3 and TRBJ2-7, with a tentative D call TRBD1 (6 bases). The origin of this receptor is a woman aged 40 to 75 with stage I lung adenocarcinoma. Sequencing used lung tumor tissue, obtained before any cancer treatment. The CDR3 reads CASSLEGRGSYEQYF. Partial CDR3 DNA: TGTGCCAGCAGCTTAGAGGGCAGGGGAAGCTACGAGCAGTAC.